The 15 T cell receptor beta chains below all came from one sample that was sequenced in a study of OX40 agonist ivuxolimab in advanced cancers. Measured with immunoSEQ multiplex PCR; TCRdb has only the in-frame clones, and not every one. The table lists around 86,000 clones, roughly 91% of them singletons. The sequencing here drew on CD4+ or CD8+ T cells sorted from blood, taken in a trial of the OX40 agonist ivuxolimab. These receptors were taken from an adult with an advanced solid tumor such as melanoma, head and neck, liver or kidney cancer.

The CDR3 region has the DNA TGTGCCAGCAGCCAGTGGACAGGGACGAACACTGAAGCTTTCTTT. Translating gives CASSQWTGTNTEAFF. The gene calls are TRBV14 and TRBJ1-1; 8 nucleotides agree with TRBD1. The J segment lost 1 base and the V segment lost 3 bases, leaving 4 bases of the junction unmatched. The V gene's germline CDR1 is SGHDN and CDR2 FVKESK. The CDR3 is 15 residues long.

This clone was seen a few times. The V call is TRBV27, the J call TRBJ2-3, with D perhaps being TRBD1 or TRBD2 (5 bases each). Trimming stripped 4 bases from V and 2 bases from J, with 19 bases between. This CDR3 is 17 amino acids long. Germline-derived CDR1 and CDR2 are MNHEY and SMNVEV (reference sequence). The CDR3 is CASSSVPRESYTDTQYF. CDR3 coding DNA: TGTGCCAGCAGTTCAGTACCCAGGGAGTCGTACACAGATACGCAGTATTTT.

V is TRBV7-2 and J is TRBJ1-1; a possible D gene is TRBD1 (6 bases). Trimming took off 3 bases at V and 0 bases at J, with 8 bases between the two ends. The CDR3 is 14 amino acids. CDR1 and CDR2 (germline): SGHTA, FQGNSA. The CDR3 bases are TGTGCCAGCAGCTTGGACAGAATGAACACTGAAGCTTTCTTT. Amino acid sequence: CASSLDRMNTEAFF.

The rearrangement links TRBV7-9 to TRBJ2-7; 10 bases align to TRBD1. The CDR3 consists of 15 residues. CDR1 and CDR2 (germline): SEHNR, FQNEAQ (reference sequence). V gave up 5 bases and J gave up 2 bases; unmatched junction bases: 6. The CDR3 loop is CASSRQGQGAYEQYF. The CDR3 DNA sequence: TGTGCCAGCAGCCGGCAAGGACAGGGGGCCTACGAGCAGTACTTC.

This clone was observed a single time. The genes are TRBV5-6 and TRBJ1-1, with D tentatively TRBD1 (5 bases). Germline V gives CDR1 SGHDT, CDR2 YYEEEE. The CDR3 length is 14 residues. Trimming took off 4 bases at V and 8 bases at J, with 18 bases between the two ends. CDR3 sequence reads: CASSRFRDGLEAFF. CDR3 bases: TGTGCCAGCAGCAGATTCAGGGACGGTCTGGAAGCTTTCTTT.

V is TRBV2 and J is TRBJ2-7, with 8 bases aligning to TRBD1. After removal of 4 bases from V and 7 bases from J, the junction contained 3 bases not matched to a gene. The CDR3 consists of 12 residues. Germline V CDR1 and CDR2: SNHLY, FYNNEI. CDR3 in DNA: TGTGCCAGCAGTGTAACAGGGGGGGAGCAGTACTTC. Its protein product is CASSVTGGEQYF. The full variable domain, in which reference TRBV2 and TRBJ2-7 provide the parts outside the CDR3, is EPEVTQTPSHQVTQMGQEVILRCVPISNHLYFYWYRQILGQKVEFLVSFYNNEISEKSEIFDDQFSVERPDGSNFTLKIRSTKLEDSAMYFCASSVTGGEQYFGPGTRLTVT.

Of note for this clone: The junction does not match germline at one end; this may be a read error. J is TRBJ1-5 and V is TRBV9; a weak D match, TRBD1 (5 bases). This CDR3 comprises 15 residues. Germline V CDR1 and CDR2: SGDLS, YYNGEE. The CDR3 is CASSVGGGVHQPQHF. Here the CDR3 DNA reads TGTGCCAGCAGTGTAGGTGGGGGAGTCCATCAGCCCCAGCATTTT.

The chain is built from TRBV7-9 and TRBJ1-1; 10 bases align to TRBD1. V shed 4 bases, J shed 3 bases, and the junction held 5 bases outside the gene matches. The CDR3 is 15 amino acids. CDR1 and CDR2 from the germline V gene are SEHNR and FQNEAQ (reference sequence). In nucleotides, the CDR3 is TGTGCCAGCAGCTCGACCGGGACAGGGGACACTGAAGCTTTCTTT. It yields the protein CASSSTGTGDTEAFF.

V usage is TRBV19 and J usage is TRBJ2-1; either TRBD1 or TRBD2 may fit D (5 bases each). Germline V gene data show CDR1 as LNHDA and CDR2 as SQIVND (reference sequence). The CDR3 is 15 residues long. V was clipped by 3 bases and J by 6 bases, with 15 bases between them. The CDR3 reads CASSIGAVLSNEQFF. CDR3 nucleotides: TGTGCCAGTAGTATCGGGGCGGTCTTGAGCAATGAGCAGTTCTTC.

V gene TRBV7-9 combines with J gene TRBJ1-2; 9 nucleotides align to TRBD1. There are 12 residues in the CDR3. The V segment lost 5 bases and the J segment 7 bases; nucleotides outside the gene matches: 2. Germline V gene lookup returns CDR1 SEHNR and CDR2 FQNEAQ (reference sequence). As DNA, the CDR3 is TGTGCCAGCAGCCGGGACAGGGTTGGCTACACCTTC. Encoded protein: CASSRDRVGYTF.

This chain connects TRBV7-9 to TRBJ1-3; 9 bases are a match to TRBD1. Germline V gene data show CDR1 as SEHNR and CDR2 as FQNEAQ (reference sequence). The CDR3 has 16 residues. J was trimmed by 2 bases and V by 0 bases; bases with no gene match: 2. The CDR3 protein is CASSLAWDRAGNTIYF. CDR3 bases: TGTGCCAGCAGCTTAGCTTGGGACAGGGCTGGAAACACCATATATTTT.

The chain recombines TRBV10-3 with TRBJ1-5; weak D call: TRBD1 (5 bases). The length of the CDR3 is 15 residues. In germline, CDR1 is ENHRY, CDR2 SYGVKD. With 4 bases removed from V and 8 bases from J, the gap between germline ends came to 18 bases. CDR3 nucleotide sequence: TGTGCCATCAGTGCCCAGGGCTCTCAATCAGAGCCCCAGCATTTT. Its protein is CAISAQGSQSEPQHF.

CDR3 protein: CASSFGQSAPNYGYTF. DNA for the CDR3: TGCGCCAGCAGCTTTGGACAGAGCGCCCCTAACTATGGCTACACCTTC. This chain joins TRBV5-1 and TRBJ1-2, with a weak D call TRBD1 (6 bases). This CDR3 spans 16 amino acids. Trimming removed 2 bases at V and 0 bases at J, with 14 bases between. Germline V gives CDR1 SGHRS, CDR2 YFSETQ.

The count of this clone is one. The CDR3 DNA reads as TGTGCCAGCAGCGCCTCGGGACAGGGGCCCTACGAGCAGTACTTC. This encodes CASSASGQGPYEQYF. V is TRBV9 and J is TRBJ2-7; 10 nucleotides align to TRBD1. There are 15 residues in the CDR3. After removal of 3 bases from V and 2 bases from J, the junction contained 5 bases not matched to a gene. Germline V gives CDR1 SGDLS, CDR2 YYNGEE.

This chain links TRBV5-5 with TRBJ2-7, with 8 bases aligning to TRBD1. Germline V gene data show CDR1 as SGHKS and CDR2 as YYEKEE (reference sequence). This CDR3 has 15 amino acids. J was trimmed by 3 bases and V by 4 bases; bases with no gene match: 9. CDR3 nucleotide sequence: TGTGCCAGCAGCCGGACAGGGATTGGTAGCTACGAGCAGTACTTC. As protein: CASSRTGIGSYEQYF.